This T cell receptor (beta chain) derives from a study of T cell responses to AZD1222 COVID-19 vaccine. Overall study findings and caveats: Only six or seven AZD1222 recipients were seropositive at baseline.

The germline V gene encodes CDR1 KGHSH and CDR2 LQKENI. The CDR3 length is 16 residues. V dropped 1 base and J dropped 6; count of bases not matched to a gene: 7. Produced via immunoSEQ multiplex PCR; TCRdb's table is partial and in-frame only. The sample includes roughly 120,000 clones, approximately 85% of them seen just once. On this clone itself: Its antigen remains unidentified.

Material: peripheral blood, obtained on day 0 of AZD1222 vaccination. The receptor was derived from an adult in good health. The J gene is TRBJ2-1, the V gene TRBV18, with 9 bases lining up with TRBD1. Here the CDR3 reads CASSPRPGQGVNEQFF. The CDR3 bases are TGTGCCAGCTCACCACGGCCGGGACAGGGTGTCAATGAGCAGTTCTTC.